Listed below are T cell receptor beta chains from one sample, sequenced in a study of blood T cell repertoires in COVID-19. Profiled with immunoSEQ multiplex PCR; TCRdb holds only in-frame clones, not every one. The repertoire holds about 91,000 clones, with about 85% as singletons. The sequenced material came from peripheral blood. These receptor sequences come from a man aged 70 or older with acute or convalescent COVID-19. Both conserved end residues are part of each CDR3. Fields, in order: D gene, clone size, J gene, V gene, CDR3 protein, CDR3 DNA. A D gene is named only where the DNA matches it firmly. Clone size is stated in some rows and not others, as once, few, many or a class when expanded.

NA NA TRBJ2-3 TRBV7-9 CASSFPTAQQYF TGTGCCAGCAGCTTCCCGACAGCCCAGCAGTATTTT
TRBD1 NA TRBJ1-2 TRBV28 CASRRQGAHYGYTF TGTGCCAGCAGACGACAGGGGGCTCACTATGGCTACACCTTC
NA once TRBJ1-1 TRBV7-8 CASSFALGNAGTEAFF TGTGCCAGCAGCTTCGCCCTCGGCAACGCGGGCACTGAAGCTTTCTTT
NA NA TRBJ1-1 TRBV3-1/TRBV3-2 CASSQDTVNTEAFF TGTGCCAGCAGCCAAGACACAGTGAACACTGAAGCTTTCTTT
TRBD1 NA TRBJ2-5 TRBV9 CASSADRGMFVQETQYF TGTGCCAGCAGCGCGGACAGGGGGATGTTTGTACAAGAGACCCAGTACTTC
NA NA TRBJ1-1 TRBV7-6 CASSRGSAGEAFF TGTGCCAGCAGCCGAGGGTCGGCAGGAGAAGCTTTCTTT
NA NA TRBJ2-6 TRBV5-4 CASSLGRQGANVLTF TGTGCCAGCAGCTTGGGCCGACAGGGGGCCAACGTCCTGACTTTC
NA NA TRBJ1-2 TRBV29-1 CSVGTHDGYTF TGCAGCGTGGGGACACATGATGGCTACACCTTC
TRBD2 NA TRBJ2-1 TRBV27 CASSGGVMGGLGYNEQFF TGTGCCAGCAGTGGGGGGGTAATGGGAGGGCTGGGGTACAATGAGCAGTTCTTC
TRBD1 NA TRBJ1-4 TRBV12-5 CASGVGTGGIEKLFF TGTGCTAGTGGTGTCGGGACAGGGGGAATTGAAAAACTGTTTTTT
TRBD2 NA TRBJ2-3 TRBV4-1 CASSQEASRGSRDTQYF TGCGCCAGCAGCCAAGAAGCGTCGCGGGGGTCGAGAGATACGCAGTATTTT
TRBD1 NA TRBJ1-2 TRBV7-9 CASSLAGGALRGYTF TGTGCCAGCAGCTTAGCAGGGGGCGCGTTGAGAGGCTACACCTTC
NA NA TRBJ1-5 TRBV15 CATSRGTENQPQHF TGTGCCACCAGCAGAGGGACAGAGAATCAGCCCCAGCATTTT
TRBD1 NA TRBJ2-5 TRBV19 CASRKQGAGETQYF TGTGCCAGTAGGAAACAGGGGGCAGGGGAGACCCAGTACTTC
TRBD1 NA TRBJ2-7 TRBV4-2 CASSQDIRTGREQYF TGTGCCAGCAGCCAGGACATAAGGACAGGACGGGAGCAGTACTTC
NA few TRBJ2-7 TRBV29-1 CSVAPYEQYF TGCAGCGTTGCTCCTTACGAGCAGTACTTC
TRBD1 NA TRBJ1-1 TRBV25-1 CASSQGAVGAFF TGTGCCAGTTCTCAGGGGGCAGTTGGGGCTTTCTTT
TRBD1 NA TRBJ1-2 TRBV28 CASTQDRGRRGYTF TGTGCCAGCACACAGGACAGGGGGCGAAGAGGCTACACCTTC
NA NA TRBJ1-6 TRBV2 CASSPNSPLHF TGTGCCAGCAGTCCAAATTCACCCCTCCACTTT
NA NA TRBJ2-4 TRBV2 CASRAGLSGNIQYF TGTGCCAGCAGAGCGGGCCTATCCGGAAACATTCAGTACTTC
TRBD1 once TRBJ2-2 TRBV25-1 CASSALDRAKTGELFF TGTGCCAGCAGTGCCCTCGACAGGGCGAAGACCGGGGAGCTGTTTTTT
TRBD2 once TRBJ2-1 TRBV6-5 CASSRGTSGDNEQFF TGTGCCAGCAGCCGAGGGACTAGCGGGGACAATGAGCAGTTCTTC
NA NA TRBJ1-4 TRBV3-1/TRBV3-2 CASSPPTLQGADEKLFF TGTGCCAGCAGCCCCCCTACGCTGCAGGGCGCTGATGAAAAACTGTTTTTT
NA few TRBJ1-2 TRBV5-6 CASSLSSYGYTF TGTGCCAGCAGCTTGTCGTCCTATGGCTACACCTTC
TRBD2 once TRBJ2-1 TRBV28 CASSTRLATWGNEQFF TGTGCCAGCAGTACCCGACTAGCTACGTGGGGGAATGAGCAGTTCTTC
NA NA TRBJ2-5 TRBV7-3 CASSSNAGFQETQYF TGTGCCAGCAGCTCAAACGCAGGGTTCCAAGAGACCCAGTACTTC
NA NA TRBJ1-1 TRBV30 CAWLPQKLNTEAFF TGTGCCTGGCTCCCCCAGAAATTGAACACTGAAGCTTTCTTT
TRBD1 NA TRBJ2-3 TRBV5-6 CASSLTGGQGTDTQYF TGTGCCAGCAGCCTGACAGGGGGGCAGGGCACAGATACGCAGTATTTT
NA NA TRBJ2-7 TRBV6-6 CASTADSSYEQYF TGTGCCAGCACCGCGGACAGCTCCTACGAGCAGTACTTC
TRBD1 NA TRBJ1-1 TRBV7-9 CASSFDRGGIEAFF TGTGCCAGCAGCTTCGACAGGGGTGGGATCGAAGCTTTCTTT
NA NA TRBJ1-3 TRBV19 CASSPGGGNTIYF TGTGCCAGTAGCCCAGGTGGTGGAAACACCATATATTTT
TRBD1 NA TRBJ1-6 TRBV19 CASSINRGSPLHF TGTGCCAGTAGTATCAACAGGGGTTCACCCCTCCACTTT
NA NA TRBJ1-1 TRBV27 CASSLKATWGEAFF TGTGCCAGCAGTTTAAAAGCAACGTGGGGCGAAGCTTTCTTT
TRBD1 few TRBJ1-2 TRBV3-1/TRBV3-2 CASSPLDRGLLGYTF TGTGCCAGCAGCCCCTTGGACAGGGGGCTTCTTGGCTACACCTTC
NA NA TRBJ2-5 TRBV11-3 CASSLSQAPGQETQYF TGTGCCAGCAGCTTATCCCAAGCGCCCGGCCAAGAGACCCAGTACTTC
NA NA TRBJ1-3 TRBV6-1 CASSDDFYSGNTIYF TGTGCCAGCAGTGACGACTTCTACTCTGGAAACACCATATATTTT
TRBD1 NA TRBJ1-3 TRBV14 CASSINVKTGTGTGNTIYF TGTGCCAGCAGCATTAACGTCAAGACCGGGACAGGGACTGGAAACACCATATATTTT
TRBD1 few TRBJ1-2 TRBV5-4 CASSSLTGPSTNGYTF TGTGCCAGCAGCTCTTTGACAGGGCCAAGTACGAATGGCTACACCTTC
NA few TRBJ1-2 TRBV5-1 CASSLGGLSYGYTF TGCGCCAGCAGTCTGGGGGGGCTCTCCTATGGCTACACCTTC
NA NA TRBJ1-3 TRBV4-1 CASSQGGLRGENTIYF TGCGCCAGCAGCCAAGGGGGACTGAGAGGGGAAAACACCATATATTTT
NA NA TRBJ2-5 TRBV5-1 CASSLALIQETQYF TGCGCCAGCAGCTTGGCACTTATCCAAGAGACCCAGTACTTC